The T cell receptor (beta chain) under discussion was sequenced for a study of T cell responses to AZD1222 COVID-19 vaccine. Points on this clone: Its antigen is unidentified.

The study's findings and limits: Seropositive at baseline were only six or seven AZD1222 recipients. Donors were largely white British and mainly female; clonal diversity was possibly underestimated. Epitopes outside B.1.351 and B.1.1.7 mutated regions reportedly drew nearly half of spike TCRs. Recipients of two AZD1222 doses showed rising Spike-specific TCR breadth and depth.

The assay was immunoSEQ multiplex PCR, and TCRdb's table has in-frame clones only and misses some. The data contain tens of thousands of clones, approximately 80% of them singletons. Germline V gives CDR1 SNHLY, CDR2 FYNNEI. V lost 7 bases, J lost 0 bases, and 9 bases lay in between. The CDR3 spans 14 residues. This specimen consisted of peripheral blood, obtained 28 days after the second AZD1222 dose. The V call is TRBV2, the J call TRBJ2-2; D is unresolved. The sequence came from an adult who received the AZD1222 COVID-19 vaccine. CDR3 region: CASNDGPNTGELFF. The CDR3 nucleotides read TGTGCCAGCAACGACGGGCCGAACACCGGGGAGCTGTTTTTT. Looking up the rest from reference TRBV2 and TRBJ2-2 gives the full variable domain: EPEVTQTPSHQVTQMGQEVILRCVPISNHLYFYWYRQILGQKVEFLVSFYNNEISEKSEIFDDQFSVERPDGSNFTLKIRSTKLEDSAMYFCASNDGPNTGELFFGEGSRLTVL.